A single TCR beta chain is shown here with its context. Positive CCR7 selection of CD45RO-negative cells yielded the naive CD8 cells, and terminally differentiated effector memory CD45RA+ cells were excluded. Libraries were prepared by immunoSEQ multiplex PCR; TCRdb keeps only in-frame clonotypes and omits some of them. The sample lists about 580,000 clones; about 98% were seen once. This specimen comes from a study of shared clonotypes between healthy human individuals. In germline, CDR1 is SGHAT, CDR2 FQNNGV. This CDR3 spans 15 amino acids. V lost 3 bases to trimming and J lost 4 bases, with 15 bases between them.

The sequencing sample was made of naive CD8+ T cells sorted from blood. The chain uses TRBV11-2 and TRBJ1-1; a weak D match, TRBD1 (6 bases). This TCR came from a man aged 25 to 45 in good health. The CDR3, as DNA: TGTGCCAGCAGCTTTGGGTCAACAGGGTTCACTGAAGCTTTCTTT. Translation gives CASSFGSTGFTEAFF. Together with reference TRBV11-2 and TRBJ1-1, the CDR3 gives the full variable domain: EAGVAQSPRYKIIEKRQSVAFWCNPISGHATLYWYQQILGQGPKLLIQFQNNGVVDDSQLPKDRFSAERLKGVDSTLKIQPAKLEDSAVYLCASSFGSTGFTEAFFGQGTRLTVV.